Included here is one T cell receptor (beta chain) sequence, with context. Profiling relied on immunoSEQ multiplex PCR, and the TCRdb table lists in-frame clones only, not all of them. The sample consists of fewer than 200,000 clones, approximately 79% of them appearing once. The record originates from a study of blood T cell repertoires in COVID-19. V was trimmed by 4 bases and J by 0 bases, leaving 14 bases between them. Germline CDR1 SGDLS, CDR2 YYNGEE. This CDR3 has 15 residues. This chain connects TRBV9 to TRBJ2-7, with D uncertain. The sequence was obtained from a woman aged 60 to 75 with COVID-19, enrolled during active disease. The specimen sequenced was peripheral blood. CDR3 sequence (DNA): TGTGCCAGCAGCCCCCACCTTGAGAGCTCCTACGAGCAGTACTTC. This translates into CASSPHLESSYEQYF. Filled out from reference TRBV9 and TRBJ2-7, the complete variable domain reads DSGVTQTPKHLITATGQRVTLRCSPRSGDLSVYWYQQSLDQGLQFLIQYYNGEERAKGNILERFSAQQFPDLHSELNLSSLELGDSALYFCASSPHLESSYEQYFGPGTRLTVT.